A selection of T cell receptor beta chains follows, all from one sample in a study of technical replicates of blood from several donors. The protocol was immunoSEQ multiplex PCR, while the TCRdb copy is restricted to in-frame clones and leaves out a portion. The sample consists of roughly 66,000 clones, 70% to 90% of them appearing once. The specimen sequenced was PBMCs. These receptors were collected from a human donor in good health. Some clones in this sample may be carry-over from other donors' samples. CDR3s include the opening cysteine and the closing phenylalanine or tryptophan. A D gene is named only where the DNA matches it firmly. Clone size is stated in some rows and not others, as once, few, many or a class when expanded.

j_gene	abundance	v_gene	d_gene	CDR3nt	CDR3aa
TRBJ2-1	NA	TRBV7-9	NA	TGTGCCATCCTAACGTTGAGCAATGAGCAGTTCTTC	CAILTLSNEQFF
TRBJ2-4	NA	TRBV20-1	NA	TGCAGTGCTGGCCAAAACATTCAGTACTTC	CSAGQNIQYF
TRBJ1-1	NA	TRBV7-3	TRBD1	TGTGCCAGCAGCTCGGACAGGGCCACTGAAGCTTTCTTT	CASSSDRATEAFF
TRBJ2-2	NA	TRBV9	NA	TGTGCCAGCAGCCCTTCCATAGGGGTGAACACCGGGGAGCTGTTTTTT	CASSPSIGVNTGELFF
TRBJ2-2	NA	TRBV2	TRBD2	TGTGCCAGCAGTGAAGCGCCCCCAGGGATAGCGGGAAACACCGGGGAGCTGTTTTTT	CASSEAPPGIAGNTGELFF
TRBJ1-5	NA	TRBV5-1	TRBD1	TGCGCCAGCAGCTCGGACAGGGGGCAGCCCCAGCATTTT	CASSSDRGQPQHF
TRBJ2-3	NA	TRBV7-9	TRBD2	TGTGCCAGCAGCTTCGGCGGGGGAAGCACAGATACGCAGTATTTT	CASSFGGGSTDTQYF
TRBJ1-1	once	TRBV30	NA	TGTGCCTGGAGTGTACTCGTGGGGGGCACTGAAGCTTTCTTT	CAWSVLVGGTEAFF
TRBJ1-2	NA	TRBV9	NA	TGTGCCAGCAGCGTACGGGAAGACTATGGCTACACCTTC	CASSVREDYGYTF
TRBJ2-7	NA	TRBV5-1	TRBD1	TGCGCCAGCAGCTTGAGTACAGGGGACGTCTACGAGCAGTACTTC	CASSLSTGDVYEQYF
TRBJ2-7	NA	TRBV5-1	NA	TGCGCCAGCAGCTTGGATGTTCGCAGTACCTACGAGCAGTACTTC	CASSLDVRSTYEQYF
TRBJ2-5	NA	TRBV4-3	TRBD1	TGCGCCAGCAGCAGATCGGACAGGGAAAAAGAGACCCAGTACTTC	CASSRSDREKETQYF
TRBJ2-2	NA	TRBV7-6	TRBD1	TGTGCCAGCAGCCTAGAGCAGGGGGCAAGCACCGGGGAGCTGTTTTTT	CASSLEQGASTGELFF
TRBJ1-1	NA	TRBV6-1	TRBD1	TGTGCCAGCGGCGACAGGGCGTCCCCTGAAGCTTTCTTT	CASGDRASPEAFF
TRBJ1-2	NA	TRBV7-2	NA	TGTGCCAGCAGCTTAGGCCCCAGGGGCATGAACTATGGCTACACCTTC	CASSLGPRGMNYGYTF
TRBJ2-5	once	TRBV29-1	TRBD2	TGCAGCGTGGGTGCTAGCGGACAAGAGACCCAGTACTTC	CSVGASGQETQYF
TRBJ2-3	NA	TRBV27	NA	TGTGCCAGCAGTCTGGGGGCGTTGGTCTTAGATACGCAGTATTTT	CASSLGALVLDTQYF
TRBJ1-1	NA	TRBV29-1	TRBD1	TGCAGCGTTGAGGGACAGGCAACCTATGAAGCTTTCTTT	CSVEGQATYEAFF
TRBJ2-1	NA	TRBV18	TRBD2	TGTGCCAGCTCATCAAGGACTAGCGACTACAATGAGCAGTTCTTC	CASSSRTSDYNEQFF
TRBJ2-7	NA	TRBV7-8	NA	TGTGCCAGCAGCTTACAGAGGAACTACGAGCAGTACTTC	CASSLQRNYEQYF
TRBJ2-1	few	TRBV2	TRBD2	TGTGCCAGTAAGGGGGGGACTAGCGGGTACAATGAGCAGTTCTTC	CASKGGTSGYNEQFF
TRBJ1-2	NA	TRBV4-1	NA	TGCGCCAGCAGCCAGCCCGGGACAAGAGGTGGCTACACCTTC	CASSQPGTRGGYTF
TRBJ2-7	NA	TRBV9	TRBD2	TGTGCCAGCAGCCGCCCGAGCGGGAGCGACGAGCAGTACTTC	CASSRPSGSDEQYF
TRBJ1-2	NA	TRBV9	TRBD1	TGTGCCAGCAGCGATCGGACAGGGAGGGGTTCGTACTATGGCTACACCTTC	CASSDRTGRGSYYGYTF
TRBJ1-2	NA	TRBV2	TRBD1	TGTGCCAGCAGTCCCCTGGGGACAGGCTATGGCTACACCTTC	CASSPLGTGYGYTF
TRBJ2-7	NA	TRBV11-3	TRBD2	TGTGCCAGCAGCGCGGGGGAGTCCTACGAGCAGTACTTC	CASSAGESYEQYF
TRBJ2-7	once	TRBV2	TRBD2	TGTGCCAGCAGGGGGGGGGACTACACCTACGAGCAGTACTTC	CASRGGDYTYEQYF
TRBJ2-1	NA	TRBV5-6	TRBD2	TGTGCCAGCAGCAAGAAGCGGGGGGGCTCTTTTTCCTACAATGAGCAGTTCTTC	CASSKKRGGSFSYNEQFF
TRBJ2-6	NA	TRBV30	NA	TGTGCCTGGAGCCAGGGGGGGGCCAACGTCCTGACTTTC	CAWSQGGANVLTF
TRBJ1-3	NA	TRBV10-3	NA	TGTGCCATCAGTGAAGCAGGATTGAGCTCTGGAAACACCATATATTTT	CAISEAGLSSGNTIYF
TRBJ2-7	NA	TRBV7-9	NA	TGTGCCAGCAGCTTAGGCGGGGCCGCCTACGAGCAGTACTTC	CASSLGGAAYEQYF
TRBJ2-3	NA	TRBV21-1	NA	TGTGCCAGCAGCAACTGGGACAGGGGGTCGACAGATACGCAGTATTTT	CASSNWDRGSTDTQYF
TRBJ1-1	few	TRBV2	TRBD1	TGTGCCAGCGTAGACTTCCGGGACAGGGGGCGATTGACTGAAGCTTTCTTT	CASVDFRDRGRLTEAFF
TRBJ1-3	NA	TRBV10-3	NA	TGTGCCATCAGACCACAGGGAGCAGGAAACACCATATATTTT	CAIRPQGAGNTIYF
TRBJ2-3	NA	TRBV6-6	NA	TGTGCCAGCAGATATTACACAGATACGCAGTATTTT	CASRYYTDTQYF
TRBJ1-5	NA	TRBV7-8	NA	TGTGCCAGCAGCTTAGACGGTTCCGAGTATAGCAATCAGCCCCAGCATTTT	CASSLDGSEYSNQPQHF